A selection of T cell receptor beta chains follows, all from one sample in a study of T cell responses to AZD1222 COVID-19 vaccine. The assay was immunoSEQ multiplex PCR, and TCRdb's table has in-frame clones only and misses some. The table lists about 120,000 clones, 88% of them singletons, with 2.4% in the top ten. The material sequenced was peripheral blood, taken on day 0 of AZD1222 vaccination. The receptors here all came from an adult in good health. Both conserved end residues are part of each CDR3. D genes are given only for firm matches. Only part of the rows carry a size: once, few, many, or a class if the clone is expanded.

size,length,D,V,J,CDR3,DNA
few,15,-,TRBV19,TRBJ2-5,CASSIAQGRGETQYF,TGTGCCAGTAGTATAGCCCAGGGTCGGGGAGAGACCCAGTACTTC
once,15,-,TRBV6-2/TRBV6-3,TRBJ1-2,CASSYPSGSYYGYTF,TGTGCCAGCAGTTACCCCTCGGGCAGTTACTATGGCTACACCTTC
-,14,-,TRBV5-1,TRBJ1-2,CASSLTGLSGGYTF,TGCGCCAGCAGCTTGACAGGGCTTAGCGGTGGCTACACCTTC
-,14,TRBD2,TRBV10-3,TRBJ2-1,CAITGGSSYNEQFF,TGTGCCATCACCGGGGGGAGCTCCTACAATGAGCAGTTCTTC
-,15,TRBD2,TRBV5-1,TRBJ2-1,CASSLGAGGINEQFF,TGCGCCAGCAGCTTGGGGGCGGGAGGGATCAATGAGCAGTTCTTC
once,16,TRBD1,TRBV2,TRBJ1-5,CASSTHDRGSNQPQHF,TGTGCCAGCAGTACCCATGACAGGGGGTCGAATCAGCCCCAGCATTTT
-,14,-,TRBV4-1,TRBJ1-2,CASSQDPGRSGYTF,TGCGCCAGCAGCCAAGACCCAGGGAGAAGTGGCTACACCTTC
-,15,TRBD1,TRBV9,TRBJ1-1,CASSPEGQSYTEAFF,TGTGCCAGCAGCCCCGAGGGACAGTCCTACACTGAAGCTTTCTTT
few,16,-,TRBV19,TRBJ2-2,CASSIRVPPRGGELFF,TGTGCCAGTAGTATACGCGTTCCCCCCCGGGGCGGGGAGCTGTTTTTT
-,14,-,TRBV5-1,TRBJ2-5,CASSLVAAQETQYF,TGCGCCAGCAGCTTGGTTGCAGCGCAAGAGACCCAGTACTTC
-,16,-,TRBV14,TRBJ1-2,CASSQDGSGTGYGYTF,TGTGCCAGCAGCCAAGATGGGTCGGGGACCGGCTATGGCTACACCTTC
-,19,TRBD1,TRBV6-2/TRBV6-3,TRBJ2-6,CASSYPWGTGTSGANVLTF,TGTGCCAGCAGTTACCCGTGGGGGACAGGTACCTCTGGGGCCAACGTCCTGACTTTC
once,15,-,TRBV7-8,TRBJ1-1,CASSPPGVRDTEAFF,TGTGCCAGCAGCCCCCCCGGGGTGAGGGACACTGAAGCTTTCTTT
-,15,-,TRBV5-1,TRBJ2-2,CASSLGAVNTGELFF,TGCGCCAGCAGCTTGGGGGCGGTCAACACCGGGGAGCTGTTTTTT
-,13,TRBD2,TRBV6-5,TRBJ2-7,CASSWTSGPQEYF,TGTGCCAGCAGTTGGACTAGCGGTCCTCAGGAGTACTTC
-,11,-,TRBV2,TRBJ2-7,CASSATYEQYF,TGTGCCAGCAGCGCCACCTACGAGCAGTACTTC
once,14,-,TRBV3-1/TRBV3-2,TRBJ1-2,CASSQGTGYYGYTF,TGTGCCAGCAGCCAAGGAACGGGATACTATGGCTACACCTTC
-,12,-,TRBV19,TRBJ1-1,CASNTGRSEAFF,TGTGCCAGTAACACGGGGAGGTCTGAAGCTTTCTTT
-,12,-,TRBV19,TRBJ1-1,CASSRGDTEAFF,TGTGCCAGTAGTCGGGGGGACACTGAAGCTTTCTTT
-,13,-,TRBV29-1,TRBJ1-4,CSVGGGQGEKLFF,TGCAGCGTTGGCGGGGGGCAAGGTGAAAAACTGTTTTTT
-,14,-,TRBV2,TRBJ2-1,CASKFERAYNEQFF,TGTGCCAGCAAGTTCGAGCGGGCATACAATGAGCAGTTCTTC
-,15,TRBD1,TRBV9,TRBJ2-7,CASSGPGTGNYEQYF,TGTGCCAGCAGCGGCCCTGGGACAGGGAACTACGAGCAGTACTTC
-,14,-,TRBV29-1,TRBJ2-2,CSVRRGVDTGELFF,TGCAGCGTCCGCCGAGGGGTTGACACCGGGGAGCTGTTTTTT
-,13,TRBD1,TRBV28,TRBJ2-7,CASSFTNRPGQHF,TGTGCCAGCAGTTTCACCAACCGACCGGGACAGCACTTC
-,14,-,TRBV5-1,TRBJ2-5,CASSLGAGRETQYF,TGCGCCAGCAGCTTGGGGGCAGGGAGAGAGACCCAGTACTTC
-,15,TRBD1,TRBV7-8,TRBJ1-1,CASSPGGGQGTEAFF,TGTGCCAGCAGCCCCGGAGGGGGACAGGGAACTGAAGCTTTCTTT
-,15,-,TRBV5-6,TRBJ1-2,CASRPGTGGLFGYTF,TGTGCCAGCAGACCTGGAACGGGTGGGCTGTTTGGCTACACCTTC
-,16,-,TRBV11-3,TRBJ2-1,CASSPGRLGTYNEQFF,TGTGCCAGCAGCCCAGGCCGTCTTGGGACATACAATGAGCAGTTCTTC
-,16,-,TRBV2,TRBJ2-6,CASSEVTISGANVLTF,TGTGCCAGCAGTGAAGTTACAATCTCTGGGGCCAACGTCCTGACTTTC
-,13,TRBD1,TRBV13,TRBJ2-2,CASSRQGAGELFF,TGTGCCAGCAGCAGACAGGGGGCCGGGGAGCTGTTTTTT
-,19,-,TRBV10-3,TRBJ1-2,CGISGFSSQHGDSYYGYTF,TGTGGAATAAGTGGTTTCAGCAGCCAACACGGGGATAGCTACTATGGCTACACCTTC
-,17,TRBD1,TRBV4-2,TRBJ1-5,CASSQDGDRGGNQPQHF,TGTGCCAGCAGCCAAGATGGGGACAGGGGTGGCAATCAGCCCCAGCATTTT